The 25 T cell receptor beta chains listed next were all sequenced from one sample in a study of regulatory T cells in long-lasting Graves disease. Noted time point: persistent/refractory GD, antithyroid drugs over 5 years with positive TRAb. PBMC RNA was the source of the TCR library. Construction of the TCR beta libraries employed iRepertoire HTBI primers in conjunction with Arm-PCR of CDR3 regions. From the multiplex PCR reads, TCRdb called clonotypes with MiXCR, one entry per CDR3 protein. The repertoire consists of 500,000 to 700,000 distinct CDR3 sequences, with around 30% occurring once and the leading ten covering 42%. This specimen consisted of peripheral blood mononuclear cells (PBMCs), obtained when the disease was refractory, from a patient treated with antithyroid drugs. These receptors all stem from a female donor with Graves disease.

The chain recombines TRBV28 with TRBJ2-7; D unclear. Per germline, CDR1 MDHEN and CDR2 SYDVKM. V lost 6 bases and J lost 1, with 16 bases in between. The CDR3 has 15 residues. CDR3 DNA: TGTGCCAGCAGCCCCCCCGGGTCATTTTCCTACGAGCAGTACTTC. Translated: CASSPPGSFSYEQYF.

In the case of this clonotype: A clone one base away is much larger, so this may be a read error. V usage is TRBV28 and J usage is TRBJ1-2, with D hard to call. The CDR3 is 14 amino acids. Germline values: CDR1 MDHEN, CDR2 SYDVKM. CDR3 region: CASSYSAVSAGYAF. DNA of the CDR3: TGTGCCAGCAGTTACTCGGCGGTATCAGCCGGCTACGCCTTC.

The rearrangement uses TRBV6-1 and TRBJ1-1, with 10 bases matching TRBD1. Trimming took 8 bases from V and 1 from J; bases not matched to a gene: 4. This CDR3 has 14 residues. Germline-derived CDR1 and CDR2 are MNHNS and SASEGT. The CDR3 DNA is TGTGCCAGCCTCAGGGACAGGGGGAACACTGAAGCTTTCTTT. Amino acid sequence: CASLRDRGNTEAFF.

This clonotype has only a few counts. This chain links TRBV14 with TRBJ1-1; unclear D gene. Trimming took off 4 bases at V and 0 bases at J, with 6 bases between the two ends. The CDR3 totals 13 residues. Germline V lookup: CDR1 SGHDN, CDR2 FVKESK. The CDR3 sequence: CASSRYLNTEAFF. The CDR3 nucleotides read TGTGCCAGCAGCCGCTACCTGAACACTGAAGCTTTCTTT. The whole variable domain, remainder taken from reference TRBV14 and TRBJ1-1, is EAGVTQFPSHSVIEKGQTVTLRCDPISGHDNLYWYRRVMGKEIKFLLHFVKESKQDESGMPNNRFLAERTGGTYSTLKVQPAELEDSGVYFCASSRYLNTEAFFGQGTRLTVV.

There are a few counts of this clonotype. In DNA, the CDR3 is TGTGCCAGCAGAGAGGGACAGGCCAATTCACCCCTCCACTTT. It yields the protein CASREGQANSPLHF. V usage is TRBV7-3 and J usage is TRBJ1-6; the match to TRBD1 covers 8 bases. The J segment lost 7 bases and the V segment lost 6 bases, leaving 5 bases of the junction unmatched. The germline CDR1 and CDR2 sequences are SGHTA and FQGTGA. CDR3 size: 14 residues.

This chain joins TRBV27 and TRBJ1-2, with a possible D match to TRBD1 (6 bases). Germline loops: CDR1 MNHEY, CDR2 SMNVEV (reference sequence). The CDR3 contains 15 residues. V gave up 6 bases and J gave up 2 bases, with 16 bases separating them. The CDR3 bases are TGTGCCAGCAGGCAGGGGCACAACTTAAACTATGGCTACACCTTC. Protein sequence: CASRQGHNLNYGYTF.

The chain is built from TRBV7-6 and TRBJ2-7; TRBD2 matches 9 bases. Unmatched junction bases numbered 10, after V lost 0 bases and J lost 7 bases. This CDR3 has 16 residues. The germline V gene encodes CDR1 SGHVS and CDR2 FNYEAQ. The DNA of the CDR3 is TGTGCCAGCAGCTTAGCGAAGGCGGGAGGGCCTGGTGAGCAGTACTTC. This codes for CASSLAKAGGPGEQYF. Complete variable domain (other parts from reference TRBV7-6 and TRBJ2-7): GAGVSQSPRYKVTKRGQDVALRCDPISGHVSLYWYRQALGQGPEFLTYFNYEAQQDKSGLPNDRFSAERPEGSISTLTIQRTEQRDSAMYRCASSLAKAGGPGEQYFGPGTRLTVT.

A remark on this clonotype: One end of the junction is discordant with germline, which a read error may explain. The chain recombines TRBV6-2 or TRBV6-3 with TRBJ1-1; possibly TRBD1 for D (6 bases). The CDR3 is 14 amino acids. The germline V gene has CDR1 MNHEY and CDR2 SVGEGT. The CDR3, as DNA: TGTGCCAGCCGAAGGGGGGGATTGAAAACTGAAGCTTTCTTT. Protein: CASRRGGLKTEAFF.

V gene TRBV6-1 combines with J gene TRBJ2-6, with TRBD1 as a possible D gene (5 bases). V lost 6 bases to trimming and J lost 0 bases, with 15 bases between them. CDR1 MNHNS and CDR2 SASEGT come from the germline V gene. This CDR3 is 17 amino acids long. The CDR3 nucleotides read TGTGCCAGCAGCCCCCAGGACAACATCTCTGGGGCCAACGTCCTGACTTTC. It is translated as CASSPQDNISGANVLTF.

This clonotype was observed a few times. At one of its ends the junction is not consistent with the germline gene, which may arise from a read error. The CDR3 nucleotides read TGCAGTGTTGATCGCGGCCGGGGGGCTTACGAGCAGTACTTC. It specifies CSVDRGRGAYEQYF. This chain joins TRBV29-1 and TRBJ2-7; weak D call: TRBD2 (7 bases). The CDR3 covers 14 residues. CDR1 is SQVTM, CDR2 ANQGSEA, per germline.

This clonotype was detected only a few times. The V call is TRBV6-1, the J call TRBJ1-2, with 7 positions matching TRBD1. CDR3 length equals 14 residues. Trimming cost V 7 bases and J 7 bases; bases outside gene matches: 12. Germline CDR1 reads MNHNS; CDR2 reads SASEGT. Here the CDR3 reads CASTKVSGQPGYTF. CDR3 sequence (DNA): TGTGCCAGCACTAAAGTATCGGGACAGCCTGGCTACACCTTC.

The V call is TRBV6-1, the J call TRBJ1-6; D gene ambiguous. The germline V gene has CDR1 MNHNS and CDR2 SASEGT. The V and J ends lost 8 bases and 6 bases respectively, with 17 bases between them. The CDR3 length is 15 residues. CDR3 nucleotide sequence: TGTGCCAGCTCACGAGGAGGGATGGGTAATTCACCCCTCCACTTT. Residues: CASSRGGMGNSPLHF.

This clonotype was recorded many times. The chain has TRBV12-3 or TRBV12-4 and TRBJ2-2; 14 bases match TRBD2. CDR3 size: 15 residues. V lost 7 bases to trimming and J lost 6 bases; unmatched junction nucleotides: 4. As DNA, the CDR3 is TGTGCCAGCATCCCGGGACTAGCGGGAGCCGGGGAGCTGTTTTTT. Translated: CASIPGLAGAGELFF.

This clonotype was picked up a small number of times. The V and J genes are TRBV6-1 and TRBJ1-5, with D possibly matching TRBD1 (6 bases). The V gene's germline CDR1 is MNHNS and CDR2 SASEGT. There are 15 residues in the CDR3. The V end was cut by 10 bases, the J end by 0 bases, with 16 bases between. CDR3 sequence: CATVLTGYSNQPQHF. The CDR3, as DNA: TGTGCCACCGTACTGACAGGCTATAGCAATCAGCCCCAGCATTTT.

With respect to this clonotype: Possible read error: a much larger clone is one base away. The rearrangement uses TRBV6-5 and TRBJ1-2; the D is unclear. This CDR3 region has 14 residues. CDR1 and CDR2 (germline): MNHEY, SVGAGI. CDR3 region: CVSSYRSRSYGYTF. DNA for the CDR3: TGTGTCAGCAGTTACCGGAGTAGGAGCTATGGCTACACCTTC.

This clonotype was observed a single time. A much larger clonotype is one base distant, so this may be a read error. The chain couples TRBV28 to TRBJ1-2; D not resolved. CDR3 size: 14 residues. V was pared by 2 bases and J by 4 bases, with 11 bases between. The germline V gene has CDR1 MDHEN and CDR2 SYDVKM. The chain's CDR3 is CASSLQCSFYGYTF. The CDR3 bases are TGTGCCAGCAGTTTACAATGCAGTTTCTATGGCTACACCTTC.

CDR3 DNA sequence: TGTGCCAGCAGCTTTAGTGGTCTTGATTCACCCCTCCACTTT. Amino acids: CASSFSGLDSPLHF. The rearrangement links TRBV5-6 to TRBJ1-6, with D uncertain. CDR3 size: 14 residues. Germline CDR1 SGHDT, CDR2 YYEEEE. V shed 2 bases and J shed 8 bases, with 11 bases lying between them.

There are a few counts of this clonotype. This chain links TRBV5-1 with TRBJ1-4, with 11 bases identical to TRBD1. The length of the CDR3 is 17 residues. Germline CDR1 and CDR2: SGHRS and YFSETQ. The V and J ends lost 4 bases and 2 bases, in that order; junction bases with no gene match: 7. CDR3 in DNA: TGCGCCAGCAGCCCGGGACAGGGGGGAGCTACTAATGAAAAACTGTTTTTT. It specifies CASSPGQGGATNEKLFF. Supplemented by reference TRBV5-1 and TRBJ1-4, the full variable domain reads KAGVTQTPRYLIKTRGQQVTLSCSPISGHRSVSWYQQTPGQGLQFLFEYFSETQRNKGNFPGRFSGRQFSNSRSEMNVSTLELGDSALYLCASSPGQGGATNEKLFFGSGTQLSVL.

The chain carries TRBV25-1 and TRBJ2-7; 8 nucleotides match TRBD2. With V trimmed by 4 bases and J by 6 bases, 5 bases remained unmatched. CDR1 and CDR2 from the germline V gene are MGHDK and SYGVNS. The CDR3 is 13 residues long. The CDR3 nucleotides are TGTGCCAGCAGTGTCCTAGCGGGTGGCGAGCAGTACTTC. Its translation is CASSVLAGGEQYF.

This clonotype was detected many times. This rearrangement joins TRBV5-1 to TRBJ1-5; no clear D gene. Germline CDR1 reads SGHRS; CDR2 reads YFSETQ. CDR3 size: 14 residues. V shed 0 bases and J shed 1 base, with 5 bases lying between them. DNA for the CDR3: TGCGCCAGCAGCTTGGACACCAGCAATCAGCCCCAGCATTTT. As protein: CASSLDTSNQPQHF.

This clonotype was seen many times. The chain carries TRBV2 and TRBJ2-1; 9 bases line up with TRBD1. The CDR3 extends over 15 amino acids. Germline lookup yields CDR1 SNHLY and CDR2 FYNNEI. V gave up 6 bases and J gave up 6 bases; unmatched junction bases: 9. The CDR3 sequence: CASSGGQGVSNEQFF. For the CDR3, the DNA is TGTGCCAGCAGCGGGGGACAGGGAGTTAGCAATGAGCAGTTCTTC.

The chain employs TRBV13 and TRBJ1-1; the D is unclear. Germline values: CDR1 PRHDT, CDR2 FYEKMQ (reference sequence). Deletions cut 2 bases from V and 4 bases from J, with 8 bases between. This CDR3 region has 13 residues. The CDR3 nucleotides read TGTGCCAGCAGCTTATCGGCGCCCACTGAAGCTTTCTTT. This codes for CASSLSAPTEAFF.

This clonotype was counted between two and nine times. This chain uses TRBV18 with TRBJ1-6; D remains unclear. This CDR3 is 12 amino acids long. Germline lookup yields CDR1 KGHSH and CDR2 LQKENI. The V gene lost 2 bases and the J gene lost 14 bases, with 10 bases spanning the gap. This chain's CDR3 is CASSPTQRSLHF. Here the CDR3 DNA reads TGTGCCAGCTCACCAACCCAGAGGTCCCTCCACTTT.

This clonotype was observed many times. For the CDR3, the DNA is TGTGCCAGCAGTTGGACTAGCGGCGCACACGAGCAGTACTTC. Amino acids: CASSWTSGAHEQYF. The genes are TRBV28 and TRBJ2-7; 10 bases agree with TRBD2. Per germline, CDR1 MDHEN and CDR2 SYDVKM. V lost 4 bases, J lost 5 bases, and 5 bases stayed unmatched. The CDR3 length is 14 residues.

This clonotype was observed at least ten times. V is TRBV12-3 or TRBV12-4 and J is TRBJ1-2, with 9 bases identical to TRBD1. V lost 3 bases, J lost 5 bases, and 4 bases stayed unmatched. The CDR3 contains 14 residues. CDR3 sequence: CASSFGTGLYGYTF. The CDR3 nucleotides are TGTGCCAGCAGTTTCGGGACAGGGCTATATGGCTACACCTTC.